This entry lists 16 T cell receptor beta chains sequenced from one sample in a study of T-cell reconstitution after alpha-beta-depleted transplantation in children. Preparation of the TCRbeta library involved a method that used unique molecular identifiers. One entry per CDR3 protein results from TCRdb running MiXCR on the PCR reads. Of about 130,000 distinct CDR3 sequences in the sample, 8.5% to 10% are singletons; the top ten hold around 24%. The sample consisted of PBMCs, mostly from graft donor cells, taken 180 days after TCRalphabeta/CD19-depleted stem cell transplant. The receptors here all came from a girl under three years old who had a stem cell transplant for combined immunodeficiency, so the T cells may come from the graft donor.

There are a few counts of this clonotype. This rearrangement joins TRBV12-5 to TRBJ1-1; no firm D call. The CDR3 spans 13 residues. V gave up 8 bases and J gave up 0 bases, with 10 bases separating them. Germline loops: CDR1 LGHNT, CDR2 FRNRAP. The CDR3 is CASMESMNTEAFF. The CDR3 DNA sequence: TGTGCTAGTATGGAAAGCATGAACACTGAAGCTTTCTTT.

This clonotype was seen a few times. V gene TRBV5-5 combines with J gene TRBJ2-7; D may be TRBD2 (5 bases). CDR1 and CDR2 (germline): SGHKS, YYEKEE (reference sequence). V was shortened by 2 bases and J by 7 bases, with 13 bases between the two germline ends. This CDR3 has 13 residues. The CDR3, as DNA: TGTGCCAGCAGCTTCGGGGTCGGGCCAGAGCAGTACTTC. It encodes CASSFGVGPEQYF.

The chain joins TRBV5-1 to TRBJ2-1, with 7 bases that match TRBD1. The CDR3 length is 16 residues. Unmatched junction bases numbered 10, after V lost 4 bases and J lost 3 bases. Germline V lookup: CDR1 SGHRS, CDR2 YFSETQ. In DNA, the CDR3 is TGCGCCAGCAGCCCCCGGCAGGGGGAATACTACAATGAGCAGTTCTTC. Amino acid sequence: CASSPRQGEYYNEQFF.

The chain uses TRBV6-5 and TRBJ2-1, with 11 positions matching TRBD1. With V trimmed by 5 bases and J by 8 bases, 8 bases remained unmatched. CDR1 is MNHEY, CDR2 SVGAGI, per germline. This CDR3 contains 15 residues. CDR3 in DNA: TGTGCCAGCAGTCTACGGGACAGGGGGATCGATGAGCAGTTCTTC. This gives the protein CASSLRDRGIDEQFF.

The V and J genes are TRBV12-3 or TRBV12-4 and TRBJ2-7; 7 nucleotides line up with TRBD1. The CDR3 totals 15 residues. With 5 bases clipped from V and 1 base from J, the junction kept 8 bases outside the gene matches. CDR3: CASSTTIQGSYEQYF. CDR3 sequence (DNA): TGTGCCAGCAGTACTACTATACAGGGGTCCTACGAGCAGTACTTC.

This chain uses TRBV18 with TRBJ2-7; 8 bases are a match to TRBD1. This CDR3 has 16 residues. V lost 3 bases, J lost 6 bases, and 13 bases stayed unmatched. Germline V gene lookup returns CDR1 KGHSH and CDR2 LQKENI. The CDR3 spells CASSPLQGGEAGEQYF. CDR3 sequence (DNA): TGTGCCAGCTCACCCCTACAGGGGGGCGAAGCGGGCGAGCAGTACTTC. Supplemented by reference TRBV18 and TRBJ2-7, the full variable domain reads NAGVMQNPRHLVRRRGQEARLRCSPMKGHSHVYWYRQLPEEGLKFMVYLQKENIIDESGMPKERFSAEFPKEGPSILRIQQVVRGDSAAYFCASSPLQGGEAGEQYFGPGTRLTVT.

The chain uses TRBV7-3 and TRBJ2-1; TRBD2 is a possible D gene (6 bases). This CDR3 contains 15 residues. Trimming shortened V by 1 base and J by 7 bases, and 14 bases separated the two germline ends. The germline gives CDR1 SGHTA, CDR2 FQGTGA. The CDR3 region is CASSLMRGLGNEQFF. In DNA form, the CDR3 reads TGTGCCAGCAGCTTAATGCGGGGTTTAGGGAATGAGCAGTTCTTC.

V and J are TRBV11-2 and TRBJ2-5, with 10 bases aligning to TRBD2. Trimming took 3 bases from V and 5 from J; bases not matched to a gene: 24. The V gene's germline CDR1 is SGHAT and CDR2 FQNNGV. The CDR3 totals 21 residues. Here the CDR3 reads CASSFPGLANPDYLQIETQYF. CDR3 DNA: TGTGCCAGCAGCTTTCCGGGACTAGCGAACCCCGACTATCTCCAAATCGAGACCCAGTACTTC. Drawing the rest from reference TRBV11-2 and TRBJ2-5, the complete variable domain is EAGVAQSPRYKIIEKRQSVAFWCNPISGHATLYWYQQILGQGPKLLIQFQNNGVVDDSQLPKDRFSAERLKGVDSTLKIQPAKLEDSAVYLCASSFPGLANPDYLQIETQYFGPGTRLLVL.

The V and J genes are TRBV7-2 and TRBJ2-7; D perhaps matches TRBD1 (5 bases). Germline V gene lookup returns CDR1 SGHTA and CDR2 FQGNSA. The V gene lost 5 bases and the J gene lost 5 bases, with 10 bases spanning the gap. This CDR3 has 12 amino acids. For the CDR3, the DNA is TGTGCCAGCAGCCCAGGGTACGACGAGCAGTACTTC. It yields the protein CASSPGYDEQYF. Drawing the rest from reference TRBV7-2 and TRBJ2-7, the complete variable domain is GAGVSQSPSNKVTEKGKDVELRCDPISGHTALYWYRQSLGQGLEFLIYFQGNSAPDKSGLPSDRFSAERTGGSVSTLTIQRTQQEDSAVYLCASSPGYDEQYFGPGTRLTVT.

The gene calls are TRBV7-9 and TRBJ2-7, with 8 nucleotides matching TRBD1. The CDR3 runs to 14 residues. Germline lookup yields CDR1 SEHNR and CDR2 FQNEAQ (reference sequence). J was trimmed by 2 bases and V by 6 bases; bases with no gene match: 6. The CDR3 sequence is CASRPGQATYEQYF. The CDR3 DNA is TGTGCCAGCAGGCCGGGACAGGCGACCTACGAGCAGTACTTC.

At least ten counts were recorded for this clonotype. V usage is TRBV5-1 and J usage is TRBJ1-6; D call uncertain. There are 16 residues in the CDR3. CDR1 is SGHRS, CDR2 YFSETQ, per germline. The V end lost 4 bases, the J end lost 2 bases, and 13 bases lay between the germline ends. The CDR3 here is CASSPAGKTYNSPLHF. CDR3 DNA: TGCGCCAGCAGCCCGGCTGGGAAGACCTATAATTCACCCCTCCACTTT.

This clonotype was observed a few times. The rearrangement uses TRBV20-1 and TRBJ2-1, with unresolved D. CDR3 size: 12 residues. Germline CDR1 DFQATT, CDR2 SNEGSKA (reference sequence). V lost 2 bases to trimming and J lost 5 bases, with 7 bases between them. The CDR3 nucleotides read TGCAGTGCTAGACCCAGCCACAATGAGCAGTTCTTC. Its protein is CSARPSHNEQFF.

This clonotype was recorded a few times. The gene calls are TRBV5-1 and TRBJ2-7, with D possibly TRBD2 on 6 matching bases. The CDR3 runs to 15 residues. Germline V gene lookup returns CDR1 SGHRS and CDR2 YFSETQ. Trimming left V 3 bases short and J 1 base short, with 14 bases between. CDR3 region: CASSSGPAGSYEQYF. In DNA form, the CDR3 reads TGCGCCAGCAGCTCGGGTCCCGCGGGGTCCTACGAGCAGTACTTC.

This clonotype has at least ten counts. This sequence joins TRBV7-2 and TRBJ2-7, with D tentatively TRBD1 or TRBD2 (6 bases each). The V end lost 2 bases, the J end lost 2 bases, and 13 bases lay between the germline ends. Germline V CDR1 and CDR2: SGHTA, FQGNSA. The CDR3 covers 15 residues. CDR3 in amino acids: CASSLTGALPYEQYF. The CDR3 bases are TGTGCCAGCAGCTTAACGGGGGCGCTTCCCTACGAGCAGTACTTC. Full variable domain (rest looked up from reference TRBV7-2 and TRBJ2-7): GAGVSQSPSNKVTEKGKDVELRCDPISGHTALYWYRQSLGQGLEFLIYFQGNSAPDKSGLPSDRFSAERTGGSVSTLTIQRTQQEDSAVYLCASSLTGALPYEQYFGPGTRLTVT.

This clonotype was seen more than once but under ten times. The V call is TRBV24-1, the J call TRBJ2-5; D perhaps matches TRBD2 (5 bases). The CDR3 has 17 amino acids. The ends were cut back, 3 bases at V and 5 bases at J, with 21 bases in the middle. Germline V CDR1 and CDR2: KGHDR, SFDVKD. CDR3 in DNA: TGTGCCACCAGTGATCCACTTCCTGGAGCGGCGTTCGAGACCCAGTACTTC. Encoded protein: CATSDPLPGAAFETQYF.

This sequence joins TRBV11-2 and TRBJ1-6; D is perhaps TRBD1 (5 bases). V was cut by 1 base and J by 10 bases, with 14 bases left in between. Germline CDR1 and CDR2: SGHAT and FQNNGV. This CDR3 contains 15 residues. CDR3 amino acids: CASSLASQGGSPLHF. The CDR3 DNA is TGTGCCAGCAGCTTAGCTTCCCAGGGTGGATCACCCCTCCACTTT.